This passage covers 11 T cell receptor beta chains from one sample sequenced in a study of T-cell memory formation after mild COVID-19. TCRdb recomputed calls from the 5' RACE reads with MiXCR, one row per CDR3 protein. The sample lists 450,000 to 650,000 distinct CDR3 sequences; over 20% were seen once. Sequenced input: PBMCs or a T cell subset sorted from them (not recorded which). These receptor sequences come from an adult woman who had mild COVID-19 (a few samples of this study predate the infection). Cell type and time point are not known.

The V gene is TRBV20-1, the J gene TRBJ2-7, with 11 bases identical to TRBD2. The trim removed 0 bases at V and 10 bases at J, leaving 11 bases unmatched. The CDR3 has 15 residues. Germline V gene data show CDR1 as DFQATT and CDR2 as SNEGSKA (reference sequence). The CDR3 bases are TGCAGTGCTAGAGATCTCGCAACTAGCGGGAGCGGTCAGTACTTC. Translated: CSARDLATSGSGQYF.

The chain combines TRBV5-5 with TRBJ1-2; no definite D call. Germline loops: CDR1 SGHKS, CDR2 YYEKEE (reference sequence). This CDR3 spans 15 amino acids. The V gene lost 2 bases and the J gene lost 0 bases, with 11 bases spanning the gap. This CDR3 reads CASSFRTPANYGYTF. The CDR3 bases are TGTGCCAGCAGCTTTCGAACGCCGGCTAACTATGGCTACACCTTC.

V usage is TRBV2 and J usage is TRBJ1-4; TRBD1 aligns across 9 bases. V was pared by 5 bases and J by 7 bases, with 8 bases of the junction left unmatched. From germline, CDR1 is SNHLY and CDR2 FYNNEI. The length of the CDR3 is 15 residues. In DNA form, the CDR3 reads TGTGCCAGCAGTTGGACAGGGGAGAACGGTGAAAAACTGTTTTTT. Amino acid sequence: CASSWTGENGEKLFF.

V and J are TRBV12-3 or TRBV12-4 and TRBJ2-2; possibly TRBD2 for D (6 bases). CDR3 length: 16 amino acids. V was cut by 1 base and J by 0 bases, with 9 bases left in between. The CDR3 loop reads CASSLVGLANTGELFF. The DNA for the CDR3 is TGTGCCAGCAGTTTAGTGGGACTTGCGAACACCGGGGAGCTGTTTTTT.

The chain carries TRBV5-1 and TRBJ2-1; 7 bases are shared with TRBD1. Germline V lookup: CDR1 SGHRS, CDR2 YFSETQ. This CDR3 spans 14 amino acids. V was pared by 4 bases and J by 4 bases, with 5 bases of the junction left unmatched. Written as DNA, the CDR3 is TGCGCCAGCAGCAATGGGACAGCTTACAATGAGCAGTTCTTC. This gives the protein CASSNGTAYNEQFF.

In this sample, this clonotype turned up a few times. The chain uses TRBV12-3 or TRBV12-4 and TRBJ2-3; D gene ambiguous. Trimming removed 2 bases at V and 3 bases at J, with 9 bases between. CDR3 length: 14 residues. For the CDR3, the DNA is TGTGCCAGCAGTTTAAATTCAGCGACAGATACGCAGTATTTT. Translated: CASSLNSATDTQYF.

This clonotype has just a few counts. The rearrangement uses TRBV4-2 and TRBJ2-1; TRBD2 aligns across 10 bases. The ends lost 1 base at V and 5 bases at J; junction bases unmatched: 5. Germline values: CDR1 LGHNA, CDR2 YNFKEQ. This CDR3 has 16 amino acids. The CDR3 DNA sequence: TGTGCCAGCAGCCAAGTGAGCGGGAGGGAGGACAATGAGCAGTTCTTC. Residues: CASSQVSGREDNEQFF.

This clonotype was detected only a few times. The chain is built from TRBV9 and TRBJ2-1, with a weak D call TRBD1 (6 bases). With 4 bases removed from V and 0 bases from J, the gap between germline ends came to 17 bases. The CDR3 covers 17 residues. Looked up from germline, CDR1 is SGDLS and CDR2 is YYNGEE. The DNA for the CDR3 is TGTGCCAGCAGCACGCACGACAGGCCCGACTCCTACAATGAGCAGTTCTTC. Translating gives CASSTHDRPDSYNEQFF.

This rearrangement joins TRBV12-3 or TRBV12-4 to TRBJ2-1; either TRBD1 or TRBD2 may fit D (5 bases each). This CDR3 has 15 amino acids. Trimming took off 6 bases at V and 6 bases at J, with 18 bases between the two ends. CDR3: CASSQGRERLNEQFF. CDR3 in DNA: TGTGCCAGCAGCCAGGGCAGGGAGCGGCTCAATGAGCAGTTCTTC.

This clonotype has a handful of counts. This chain's CDR3 is CASSLSDQGTEAFF. The CDR3 DNA is TGTGCCAGCAGCCTCTCCGACCAGGGCACTGAAGCTTTCTTT. The V gene is TRBV7-8, the J gene TRBJ1-1, with D perhaps TRBD1 (5 bases). Germline V gene lookup returns CDR1 SGHVS and CDR2 FQNEAQ. V gave up 5 bases and J gave up 4 bases, with 14 bases separating them. This CDR3 has 14 amino acids.

This chain joins TRBV27 and TRBJ2-7, with 7 bases that match TRBD2. This CDR3 is 15 amino acids long. Germline V gives CDR1 MNHEY, CDR2 SMNVEV (reference sequence). V lost 6 bases and J lost 5; bases outside the gene matches: 13. CDR3 DNA: TGTGCCAGCAGCCCCTGGGGGGGAGTATACGACGAGCAGTACTTC. Translated: CASSPWGGVYDEQYF.